This TCR beta chain stems from a study of blood T cell repertoires in COVID-19. CDR1 is SGDLS and CDR2 is YYNGEE in the germline V gene. The V gene lost 0 bases and the J gene lost 2 bases, with 14 bases spanning the gap. The CDR3 contains 16 residues. Produced via immunoSEQ multiplex PCR; TCRdb's table is partial and in-frame only. The sample has 150,000 to 200,000 clones, approximately 87% seen once. The sequenced sample consisted of peripheral blood. The V gene is TRBV9, the J gene TRBJ2-5; TRBD2 is a possible D gene (5 bases). The source of this sequence is a woman aged 70-85 years with acute or convalescent COVID-19. This chain's CDR3 is CASSVATRARQETQYF. The CDR3 coding sequence is TGTGCCAGCAGCGTAGCAACGAGGGCAAGGCAAGAGACCCAGTACTTC. Full variable domain (outside the CDR3, taken from reference TRBV9 and TRBJ2-5): DSGVTQTPKHLITATGQRVTLRCSPRSGDLSVYWYQQSLDQGLQFLIQYYNGEERAKGNILERFSAQQFPDLHSELNLSSLELGDSALYFCASSVATRARQETQYFGPGTRLLVL.